This TCR beta chain is drawn from a study of cytomegalovirus exposure and HLA in healthy donors. Study-wide background: A prior study identified 117 million unique TCR beta sequences from about 180 million T cells. Study-wide results and caveats: Exclusion applied to some V segments, including TRBV6-2 and TRBV6-3, as they were indistinguishable.

Note on this clone: Its matching antigen is unknown.

The CDR3 is 14 residues long. V was pared by 6 bases and J by 6 bases, with 9 bases of the junction left unmatched. Germline V gene lookup returns CDR1 WSHSY and CDR2 SAAADI. The donors were healthy bone marrow donors. In the PCR, 60 Vbeta and 13 Jbeta primers were used. Profiled with immunoSEQ multiplex PCR; TCRdb holds only in-frame clones, not every one. This sample has fewer than 200,000 clones, with around 74% found just once. The chain is built from TRBV10-2 and TRBJ1-1; 8 bases are a match to TRBD1. Sequenced material: PBMCs. The TCR was taken from a female donor in good health and CMV-seronegative. The CDR3 coding sequence is TGCGCCAGCAGCAGGGGGCCCGGGGGCTCTGAAGCTTTCTTT. Encoded protein: CASSRGPGGSEAFF.